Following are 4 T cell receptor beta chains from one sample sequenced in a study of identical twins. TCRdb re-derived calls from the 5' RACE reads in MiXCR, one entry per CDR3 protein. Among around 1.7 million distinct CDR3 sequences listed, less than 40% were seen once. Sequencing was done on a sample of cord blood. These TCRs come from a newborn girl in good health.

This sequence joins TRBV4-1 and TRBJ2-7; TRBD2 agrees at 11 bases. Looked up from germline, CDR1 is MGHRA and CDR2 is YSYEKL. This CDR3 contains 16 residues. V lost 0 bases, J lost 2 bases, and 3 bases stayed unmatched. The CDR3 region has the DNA TGCGCCAGCAGCCAAGATTCACTAGCGGGAGCCTACGAGCAGTACTTC. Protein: CASSQDSLAGAYEQYF.

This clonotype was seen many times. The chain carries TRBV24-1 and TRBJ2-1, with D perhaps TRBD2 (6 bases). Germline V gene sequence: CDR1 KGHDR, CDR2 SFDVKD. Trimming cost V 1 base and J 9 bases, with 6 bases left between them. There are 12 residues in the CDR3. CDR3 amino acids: CATSDFGGEQFF. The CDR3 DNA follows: TGTGCCACCAGTGATTTCGGGGGTGAGCAGTTCTTC.

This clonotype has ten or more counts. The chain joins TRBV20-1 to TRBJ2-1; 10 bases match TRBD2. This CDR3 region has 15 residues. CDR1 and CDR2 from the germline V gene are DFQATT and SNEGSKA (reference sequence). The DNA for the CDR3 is TGCAGCGCGTCGAGGCTAGCGGGAGCGTACAATGAGCAGTTCTTC. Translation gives CSASRLAGAYNEQFF.

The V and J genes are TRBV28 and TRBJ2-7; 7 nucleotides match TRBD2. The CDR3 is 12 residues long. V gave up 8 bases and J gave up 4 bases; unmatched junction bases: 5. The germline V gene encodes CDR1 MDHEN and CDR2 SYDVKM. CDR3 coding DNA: TGTGCCAGCCTCAGCGGGATGTACGAGCAGTACTTC. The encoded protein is CASLSGMYEQYF.